This is a list of T cell receptor beta chains from one sample in a study of cytomegalovirus exposure and HLA in healthy donors. Sequencing used immunoSEQ multiplex PCR; TCRdb keeps in-frame clones, though not all of them. The sample records roughly 150,000 clones, 8.5% to 10% being singletons. Material for sequencing was PBMCs. The receptors derive from a middle-aged man in good health and CMV-seronegative. CDR3s include the opening cysteine and the closing phenylalanine or tryptophan. Fields, in order: D gene, clone size, V gene, CDR3 length, J gene, CDR3 DNA, CDR3 protein. A D gene is named only where the DNA matches it firmly. Size is omitted from some rows. Given values are once, few, many or a class for expanded clones.

d_gene: TRBD2; abundance: -; v_gene: TRBV5-5; len: 15; j_gene: TRBJ2-7; CDR3nt: TGTGCCAGCAGCACGGGACTAGCGCTTACCTACGAGCAGTACTTC; CDR3aa: CASSTGLALTYEQYF
d_gene: TRBD1; abundance: -; v_gene: TRBV30; len: 14; j_gene: TRBJ1-4; CDR3nt: TGTGCCTGGAGTGTGGGGACAGGTGATGAAAAACTGTTTTTT; CDR3aa: CAWSVGTGDEKLFF
d_gene: TRBD1; abundance: -; v_gene: TRBV19; len: 15; j_gene: TRBJ2-7; CDR3nt: TGTGCCAGTAGTCTGACCGGGGACAGGGGCTACGAGCAGTACTTC; CDR3aa: CASSLTGDRGYEQYF
d_gene: -; abundance: few; v_gene: TRBV19; len: 13; j_gene: TRBJ1-4; CDR3nt: TGTGCCAGTAGTATAGGGGCTGGCGAAAAACTGTTTTTT; CDR3aa: CASSIGAGEKLFF
d_gene: TRBD2; abundance: few; v_gene: TRBV10-2; len: 16; j_gene: TRBJ2-7; CDR3nt: TGCGCCAGCAGTGGCCGGACTAGCGGAGCTACCTACGAGCAGTACTTC; CDR3aa: CASSGRTSGATYEQYF
d_gene: TRBD2; abundance: few; v_gene: TRBV29-1; len: 13; j_gene: TRBJ2-1; CDR3nt: TGCAGCGGGGCGGCGGGGGGCTACAATGAGCAGTTCTTC; CDR3aa: CSGAAGGYNEQFF
d_gene: TRBD2; abundance: few; v_gene: TRBV5-6; len: 15; j_gene: TRBJ2-7; CDR3nt: TGTGCCAGCAGCCCCGACACTAGCGGGAGCTACGAGCAGTACTTC; CDR3aa: CASSPDTSGSYEQYF
d_gene: -; abundance: -; v_gene: TRBV9; len: 12; j_gene: TRBJ1-2; CDR3nt: TGTGCCAGCTCCCTAGCTAACTATGGCTACACCTTC; CDR3aa: CASSLANYGYTF
d_gene: TRBD1; abundance: -; v_gene: TRBV7-3; len: 15; j_gene: TRBJ2-5; CDR3nt: TGTGCCAGCAGCCTACAGGGGGGTGTGAGGGAGACCCAGTACTTC; CDR3aa: CASSLQGGVRETQYF
d_gene: TRBD1; abundance: -; v_gene: TRBV9; len: 15; j_gene: TRBJ1-4; CDR3nt: TGTGCCAGCAGCGTCGACAGGGGCGGGGTTGAAAAACTGTTTTTT; CDR3aa: CASSVDRGGVEKLFF
d_gene: TRBD1; abundance: -; v_gene: TRBV28; len: 16; j_gene: TRBJ2-2; CDR3nt: TGTGCCAGCAGTTCCCCAGGGGGCCCGGACACCGGGGAGCTGTTTTTT; CDR3aa: CASSSPGGPDTGELFF
d_gene: TRBD2; abundance: -; v_gene: TRBV5-4; len: 15; j_gene: TRBJ2-3; CDR3nt: TGTGCCAGCAGTTTGATGCTAGCGGTCACAGATACGCAGTATTTT; CDR3aa: CASSLMLAVTDTQYF
d_gene: TRBD2; abundance: -; v_gene: TRBV12-5; len: 14; j_gene: TRBJ2-5; CDR3nt: TGTGCTAGTGGCCTTGGGGGACTAGGGGAGACCCAGTACTTC; CDR3aa: CASGLGGLGETQYF
d_gene: TRBD2; abundance: few; v_gene: TRBV18; len: 18; j_gene: TRBJ2-7; CDR3nt: TGTGCCAGCTCACCATCCGGGACTAGCGGAGGGCAGAGCTACGAGCAGTACTTC; CDR3aa: CASSPSGTSGGQSYEQYF
d_gene: TRBD1; abundance: -; v_gene: TRBV2; len: 16; j_gene: TRBJ1-3; CDR3nt: TGTGCCAGCAGTGACCGGGACAGGGGGCGAGGAAACACCATATATTTT; CDR3aa: CASSDRDRGRGNTIYF
d_gene: -; abundance: -; v_gene: TRBV11-3; len: 14; j_gene: TRBJ2-7; CDR3nt: TGTGCCAGCACCCAGAGGCTAGATAGGTACGAGCAGTACTTC; CDR3aa: CASTQRLDRYEQYF
d_gene: -; abundance: few; v_gene: TRBV29-1; len: 14; j_gene: TRBJ2-5; CDR3nt: TGCAGCGTCATCTCCGCAGGTACTGGGGAGACCCAGTACTTC; CDR3aa: CSVISAGTGETQYF
d_gene: -; abundance: few; v_gene: TRBV30; len: 15; j_gene: TRBJ1-5; CDR3nt: TGTGCCTGGAGTGCGGACAGCCATAGCAATCAGCCCCAGCATTTT; CDR3aa: CAWSADSHSNQPQHF
d_gene: TRBD2; abundance: -; v_gene: TRBV11-2; len: 18; j_gene: TRBJ2-1; CDR3nt: TGTGCCAGCAGCTTCCCTCGGGGGCGGGGGGGGTCCTACAATGAGCAGTTCTTC; CDR3aa: CASSFPRGRGGSYNEQFF
d_gene: TRBD1; abundance: few; v_gene: TRBV6-1; len: 13; j_gene: TRBJ1-5; CDR3nt: TGTGCCAGCAGTGACAGGGGGAGTCAGCCCCAGCATTTT; CDR3aa: CASSDRGSQPQHF
d_gene: -; abundance: -; v_gene: TRBV11-3; len: 13; j_gene: TRBJ2-2; CDR3nt: TGTGCCAGCAGCTTTTCAGGGGTCGGGGAGCTGTTTTTT; CDR3aa: CASSFSGVGELFF
d_gene: -; abundance: few; v_gene: TRBV5-1; len: 14; j_gene: TRBJ1-1; CDR3nt: TGCGCCAGCAGCAAATCAGGATTCGGCACTGAAGCTTTCTTT; CDR3aa: CASSKSGFGTEAFF